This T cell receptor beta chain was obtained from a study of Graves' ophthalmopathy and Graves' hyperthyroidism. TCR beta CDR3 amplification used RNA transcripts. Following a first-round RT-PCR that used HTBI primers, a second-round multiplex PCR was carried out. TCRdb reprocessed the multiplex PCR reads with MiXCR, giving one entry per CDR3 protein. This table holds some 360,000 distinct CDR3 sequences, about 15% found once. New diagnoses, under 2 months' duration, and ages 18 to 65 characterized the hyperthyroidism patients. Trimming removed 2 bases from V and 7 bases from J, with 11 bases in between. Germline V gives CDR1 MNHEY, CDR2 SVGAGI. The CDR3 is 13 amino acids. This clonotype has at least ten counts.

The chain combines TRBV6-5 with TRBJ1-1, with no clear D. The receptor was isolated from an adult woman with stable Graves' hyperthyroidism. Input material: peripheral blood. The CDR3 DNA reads TGTGCCAGCAGTTACGTCTACTCGGGTGAAGCTTTCTTT. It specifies CASSYVYSGEAFF.